This T cell receptor beta chain appears in the sequencing data of a study of blood T cell repertoires in COVID-19. Sequencing was performed with immunoSEQ multiplex PCR; in TCRdb, only in-frame clones are kept and a portion is missing. Among 90,000 to 120,000 clones listed, 85% to 90% were seen once. The V gene lost 2 bases and the J gene lost 4 bases, with 12 bases spanning the gap. The CDR3 has 15 amino acids. Per the germline V gene, CDR1 is WSHSY and CDR2 is SAAADI. This clone came up a few times. This rearrangement joins TRBV10-2 to TRBJ1-5, with D perhaps TRBD1 (6 bases). This clonotype was sampled from a man over 45 with acute or convalescent COVID-19. The sample was peripheral blood. The CDR3 protein is CASSEVTGPNQPQHF. CDR3 bases: TGCGCCAGCAGTGAGGTGACAGGCCCAAATCAGCCCCAGCATTTT.